This T cell receptor beta chain is drawn from a study of shared clonotypes between healthy human individuals. Study-wide results and caveats: An effect of sequencing depth on clonotype sharing among donors was expected.

The study ran the assay at deep level. It was on ten immunoSEQ deep assay plates that unsorted PBMC DNA was sequenced. Source study methods: Quality scores were absent from the junction-only immunoSEQ sequences, so filtering differed. The data were produced by immunoSEQ multiplex PCR, yet TCRdb's version contains in-frame clones alone and is incomplete. V, J and clone size are taken as reported in that table, and D and trimming were inferred from the DNA itself. The table has approximately 500,000 clones, over 70% seen once. Note on this clone: What it binds is unknown.

Germline assignment: CDR1 SGHAT and CDR2 FQNNGV. V dropped 10 bases and J dropped 0; count of bases not matched to a gene: 5. The CDR3 is 14 amino acids. The V call is TRBV11-2, the J call TRBJ2-1; 8 bases agree with TRBD2. This TCR was sampled from a woman aged 40-49 years in good health. Some clones in this sample may be carry-over from other donors' samples. Sequenced input: PBMCs. This chain's CDR3 is CATSSGSSYNEQFF. The CDR3 coding sequence is TGTGCCACTTCGAGCGGGAGCTCCTACAATGAGCAGTTCTTC.